The rows below give T cell receptor beta chains drawn from one sample of a study of shared clonotypes between healthy human individuals. Data came from immunoSEQ multiplex PCR; TCRdb stores just in-frame clones and leaves some out. Found here are some 580,000 clones, 95% to 98% of them singletons; the top ten hold roughly 0.29%. Specimen: naive CD8+ T cells sorted from blood. The receptor source for this set is a man younger than 45 in good health. Each CDR3 is given with its conserved first and last residue. The D gene is left open where the match is weak. Rows may omit the clone size; those that give it use once, few, many or a size class.

j_gene | abundance | d_gene | v_gene | CDR3aa | CDR3nt
TRBJ1-5 | - | - | TRBV11-2 | CASSLRGGNQPQHF | TGTGCCAGCAGCTTGAGGGGGGGCAATCAGCCCCAGCATTTT
TRBJ2-1 | once | - | TRBV5-6 | CASSLGNEQFF | TGTGCCAGCAGCTTGGGCAATGAGCAGTTCTTC
TRBJ2-5 | - | - | TRBV15 | CATSPRDRSQETQYF | TGTGCCACCAGCCCCAGGGATCGGTCCCAAGAGACCCAGTACTTC
TRBJ1-5 | - | - | TRBV5-1 | CASSLGVMSNQPQHF | TGCGCCAGCAGCTTAGGGGTAATGAGCAATCAGCCCCAGCATTTT
TRBJ1-2 | - | - | TRBV15 | CATSRENSYGYTF | TGTGCCACCAGCAGAGAAAACTCCTATGGCTACACCTTC
TRBJ2-7 | - | - | TRBV4-3 | CASSQVEGVGYEQYF | TGCGCCAGCAGCCAAGTAGAGGGAGTAGGTTACGAGCAGTACTTC
TRBJ2-1 | - | - | TRBV5-1 | CASSLLEGADNEQFF | TGCGCCAGCAGCTTGCTGGAGGGGGCAGACAATGAGCAGTTCTTC
TRBJ2-3 | - | TRBD2 | TRBV5-1 | CASSYTSGSTDTQYF | TGCGCCAGCAGCTATACTAGCGGGAGCACAGATACGCAGTATTTT
TRBJ1-2 | - | - | TRBV29-1 | CSVAGELRQGQRYGYGYTF | TGCAGCGTTGCCGGGGAATTAAGGCAAGGTCAAAGATATGGTTATGGCTACACCTTC
TRBJ2-7 | - | TRBD1 | TRBV29-1 | CSVVGTGAYEQYF | TGCAGCGTTGTAGGGACAGGGGCCTACGAGCAGTACTTC
TRBJ2-1 | - | TRBD1 | TRBV14 | CASSQGHRGLNEQFF | TGTGCCAGCAGCCAAGGGCACAGGGGGCTCAATGAGCAGTTCTTC
TRBJ2-7 | - | TRBD1 | TRBV18 | CASSYRDRTDEQYF | TGTGCCAGCTCGTATAGGGACAGGACTGACGAGCAGTACTTC
TRBJ2-1 | - | - | TRBV6-5 | CASSFDGYNEQFF | TGTGCCAGCAGTTTTGACGGATACAATGAGCAGTTCTTC
TRBJ2-7 | - | TRBD2 | TRBV27 | CASGTSPYEQYF | TGTGCCAGCGGGACTAGTCCCTACGAGCAGTACTTC
TRBJ2-5 | - | - | TRBV19 | CASRQDTTQETQYF | TGTGCCAGTAGACAGGACACGACACAAGAGACCCAGTACTTC
TRBJ2-3 | - | - | TRBV11-2 | CASSFYGGILYTQYF | TGTGCCAGCAGCTTTTATGGGGGCATTCTGTATACGCAGTATTTT
TRBJ2-2 | - | TRBD1 | TRBV30 | CAWKLPGTGVLGPGELFF | TGTGCCTGGAAACTCCCCGGGACAGGGGTCCTCGGACCCGGGGAGCTGTTTTTT
TRBJ2-3 | - | TRBD2 | TRBV28 | CASAGVSTDTQYF | TGTGCCAGCGCGGGGGTTAGCACAGATACGCAGTATTTT
TRBJ2-1 | - | TRBD2 | TRBV7-2 | CASSLAGLAGLHNEQFF | TGTGCCAGCAGCTTAGCGGGTTTAGCGGGATTACACAATGAGCAGTTCTTC
TRBJ2-7 | - | TRBD2 | TRBV27 | CASSLGLAGYEQYF | TGTGCCAGCAGTTTAGGCCTAGCGGGTTACGAGCAGTACTTC
TRBJ2-7 | - | - | TRBV5-4 | CASSLQGNEQYF | TGTGCCAGCAGCTTACAGGGAAACGAGCAGTACTTC
TRBJ1-1 | - | - | TRBV7-6 | CASSLGQGSTEAFF | TGTGCCAGCAGCTTAGGGCAGGGGAGCACTGAAGCTTTCTTT
TRBJ2-5 | - | TRBD2 | TRBV5-1 | CASSLALAGKETQYF | TGCGCCAGCAGCTTGGCTCTAGCGGGAAAAGAGACCCAGTACTTC
TRBJ1-4 | - | TRBD1 | TRBV6-1 | CASRQGAGEKLFF | TGTGCCTCCAGACAGGGGGCGGGAGAAAAACTGTTTTTT
TRBJ2-1 | - | - | TRBV2 | CASREGSYNEQFF | TGTGCCAGCCGAGAGGGCTCCTACAATGAGCAGTTCTTC
TRBJ2-1 | - | TRBD1 | TRBV27 | CAKGGQGENEQFF | TGTGCAAAAGGGGGACAGGGTGAAAATGAGCAGTTCTTC
TRBJ1-5 | once | - | TRBV28 | CASSLGRGAPQHF | TGTGCCAGCAGTTTAGGCAGGGGTGCGCCCCAGCATTTT
TRBJ1-4 | - | TRBD1 | TRBV14 | CASSQVTGVSEKLFF | TGTGCCAGCAGCCAAGTAACAGGGGTTTCCGAAAAACTGTTTTTT
TRBJ1-4 | - | - | TRBV29-1 | CSVDGLTVNEKLFF | TGCAGCGTTGACGGGTTGACAGTAAATGAAAAACTGTTTTTT
TRBJ1-2 | - | TRBD1 | TRBV6-5 | CASSIGGQNGYTF | TGTGCCAGCAGTATAGGGGGACAGAATGGCTACACCTTC
TRBJ2-3 | once | - | TRBV7-8 | CASSSGGFTDTQYF | TGTGCCAGCAGCTCCGGAGGTTTCACAGATACGCAGTATTTT
TRBJ2-7 | - | - | TRBV28 | CASSWENYEQYF | TGTGCCAGCAGTTGGGAGAACTACGAGCAGTACTTC
TRBJ2-2 | - | - | TRBV27 | CASSFWGTGELFF | TGTGCCAGCAGTTTTTGGGGCACCGGGGAGCTGTTTTTT
TRBJ2-7 | - | TRBD1 | TRBV7-9 | CASSPHQGTGAAYEQYF | TGTGCCAGCAGCCCCCACCAGGGGACAGGGGCCGCCTACGAGCAGTACTTC
TRBJ2-7 | - | - | TRBV2 | CASSERSGEQYF | TGTGCCAGCAGTGAAAGGTCAGGCGAGCAGTACTTC
TRBJ2-2 | - | - | TRBV29-1 | CSVGLPNTGELFF | TGCAGCGTTGGCCTTCCTAACACCGGGGAGCTGTTTTTT
TRBJ2-7 | once | - | TRBV1 | CTSSQDSRFHEQYF | TGCACCAGCAGCCAAGATTCTCGGTTCCACGAGCAGTACTTC
TRBJ1-2 | - | - | TRBV11-2 | CASSPLDAVGYTF | TGTGCCAGCAGCCCCCTTGATGCAGTTGGCTACACCTTC
TRBJ1-1 | - | - | TRBV9 | CASSVADVGIDTEAFF | TGTGCCAGCAGCGTAGCGGATGTGGGGATCGACACTGAAGCTTTCTTT
TRBJ2-7 | - | - | TRBV11-2 | CASSPPPGNEQYF | TGTGCCAGCAGCCCGCCGCCGGGAAACGAGCAGTACTTC
TRBJ2-7 | - | TRBD2 | TRBV11-3 | CASSLTSGSYEQYF | TGTGCCAGCAGCTTAACTAGCGGGAGCTACGAGCAGTACTTC
TRBJ2-3 | - | - | TRBV20-1 | CSARLVDTQYF | TGCAGTGCTAGGCTGGTGGATACGCAGTATTTT
TRBJ2-7 | - | TRBD1 | TRBV13 | CASRNGTGVFYEQYF | TGTGCCAGCAGAAATGGGACAGGGGTATTCTACGAGCAGTACTTC
TRBJ1-5 | - | TRBD1 | TRBV2 | CASSERDRGFGNQPQHF | TGTGCCAGCAGTGAGCGGGACAGGGGATTCGGCAATCAGCCCCAGCATTTT
TRBJ2-7 | - | TRBD2 | TRBV10-1 | CASSEAEGLARDEQYF | TGCGCCAGCAGTGAGGCCGAGGGACTAGCCAGGGACGAGCAGTACTTC
TRBJ1-1 | - | - | TRBV29-1 | CSVEGGSEAFF | TGCAGCGTTGAAGGTGGGTCCGAAGCTTTCTTT
TRBJ2-2 | - | - | TRBV5-6 | CASLLAENTGELFF | TGTGCCAGCCTGTTAGCGGAGAACACCGGGGAGCTGTTTTTT
TRBJ2-7 | - | TRBD2 | TRBV10-2 | CASSTGLAGVRNYEQYF | TGCGCCAGCAGTACCGGACTAGCGGGAGTTCGGAACTACGAGCAGTACTTC
TRBJ2-2 | - | TRBD2 | TRBV7-9 | CASSFLGRADTGELFF | TGTGCCAGCAGCTTTTTAGGGAGGGCCGACACCGGGGAGTTGTTTTTT
TRBJ2-5 | once | - | TRBV25-1 | CASSEDEGWETQYF | TGTGCCAGCAGTGAAGACGAAGGGTGGGAGACCCAGTACTTC
TRBJ1-1 | - | - | TRBV5-6 | CASSLNRASTEAFF | TGTGCCAGCAGCTTGAACAGGGCGAGCACTGAAGCTTTCTTT
TRBJ1-3 | - | - | TRBV5-4 | CASSFGDTGNTIYF | TGTGCCAGCAGCTTCGGAGATACTGGAAACACCATATATTTT